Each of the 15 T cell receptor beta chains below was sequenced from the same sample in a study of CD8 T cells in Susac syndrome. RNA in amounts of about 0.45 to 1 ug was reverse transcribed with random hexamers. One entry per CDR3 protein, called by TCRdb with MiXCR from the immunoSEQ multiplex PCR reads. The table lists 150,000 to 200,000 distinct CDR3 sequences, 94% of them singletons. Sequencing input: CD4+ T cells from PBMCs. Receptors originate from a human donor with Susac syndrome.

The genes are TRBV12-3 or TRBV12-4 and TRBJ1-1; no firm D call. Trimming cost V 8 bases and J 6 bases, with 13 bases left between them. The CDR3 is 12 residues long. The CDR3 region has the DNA TGTGCCAGCGGTGGGCCACCCCCTGAAGCTTTCTTT. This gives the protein CASGGPPPEAFF.

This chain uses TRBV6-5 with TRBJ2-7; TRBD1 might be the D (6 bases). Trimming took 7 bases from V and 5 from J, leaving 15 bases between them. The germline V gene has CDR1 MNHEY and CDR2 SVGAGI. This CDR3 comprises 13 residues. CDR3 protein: CASTSLTGNEQYF. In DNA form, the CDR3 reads TGTGCCAGCACTTCGCTCACAGGGAACGAGCAGTACTTC.

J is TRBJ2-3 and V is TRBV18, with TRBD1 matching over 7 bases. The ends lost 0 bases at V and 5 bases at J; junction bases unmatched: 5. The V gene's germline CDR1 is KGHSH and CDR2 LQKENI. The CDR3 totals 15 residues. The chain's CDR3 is CASSPPGRQGDTQYF. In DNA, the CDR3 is TGTGCCAGCTCACCACCGGGTCGACAGGGAGATACGCAGTATTTT.

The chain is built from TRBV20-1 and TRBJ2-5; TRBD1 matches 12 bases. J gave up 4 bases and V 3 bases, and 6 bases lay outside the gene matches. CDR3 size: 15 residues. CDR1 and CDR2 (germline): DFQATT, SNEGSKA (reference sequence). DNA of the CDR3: TGCAGTGCTAGGCCGGGACAGGGGGCACGAGAGACCCAGTACTTC. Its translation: CSARPGQGARETQYF.

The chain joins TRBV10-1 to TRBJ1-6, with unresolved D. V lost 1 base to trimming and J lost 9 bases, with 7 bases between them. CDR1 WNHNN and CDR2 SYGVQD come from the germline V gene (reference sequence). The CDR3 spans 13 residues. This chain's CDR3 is CASSEFEGSPLHF. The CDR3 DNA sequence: TGCGCCAGCAGTGAGTTCGAAGGTTCACCCCTCCACTTT.

The CDR3 loop reads CSVDETGTYEQYF. DNA of the CDR3: TGCAGCGTTGACGAAACAGGGACCTACGAGCAGTACTTC. V and J are TRBV29-1 and TRBJ2-7; possible D gene TRBD1, 6 bases. V was pared by 3 bases and J by 2 bases, with 11 bases between. Germline values: CDR1 SQVTM, CDR2 ANQGSEA. CDR3 size: 13 residues.

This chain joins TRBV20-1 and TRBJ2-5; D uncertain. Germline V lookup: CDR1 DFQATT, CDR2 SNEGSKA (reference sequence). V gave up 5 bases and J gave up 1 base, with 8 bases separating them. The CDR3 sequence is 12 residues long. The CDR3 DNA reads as TGCAGTGCTGCGAACCGCCAAGAGACCCAGTACTTC. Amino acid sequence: CSAANRQETQYF.

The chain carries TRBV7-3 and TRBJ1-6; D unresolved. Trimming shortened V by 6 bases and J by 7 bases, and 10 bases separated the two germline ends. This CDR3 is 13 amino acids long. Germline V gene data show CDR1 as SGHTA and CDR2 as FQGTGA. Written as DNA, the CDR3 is TGTGCCAGCAGTGAAATCCCCAATTCACCCCTCCACTTT. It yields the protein CASSEIPNSPLHF.

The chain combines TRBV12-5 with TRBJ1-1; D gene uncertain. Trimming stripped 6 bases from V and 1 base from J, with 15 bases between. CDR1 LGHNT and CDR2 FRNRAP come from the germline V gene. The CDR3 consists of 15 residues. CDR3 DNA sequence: TGTGCTAGTGGCACTAACACGGGAGGGAACACTGAAGCTTTCTTT. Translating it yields CASGTNTGGNTEAFF.

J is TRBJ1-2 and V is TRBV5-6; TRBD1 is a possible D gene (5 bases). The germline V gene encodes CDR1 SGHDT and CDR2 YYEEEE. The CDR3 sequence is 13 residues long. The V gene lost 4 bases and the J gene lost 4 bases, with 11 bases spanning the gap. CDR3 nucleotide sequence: TGTGCCAGCAGCCTGGGACGCCTCTATGGCTACACCTTC. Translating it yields CASSLGRLYGYTF.

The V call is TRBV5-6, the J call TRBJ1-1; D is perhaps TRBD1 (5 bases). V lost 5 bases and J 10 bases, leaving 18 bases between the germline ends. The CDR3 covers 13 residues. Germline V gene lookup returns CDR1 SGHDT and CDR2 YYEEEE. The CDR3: CASSLPQGSSAFF. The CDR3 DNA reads TGTGCCAGCAGTTTACCTCAGGGTTCTTCAGCTTTCTTT.

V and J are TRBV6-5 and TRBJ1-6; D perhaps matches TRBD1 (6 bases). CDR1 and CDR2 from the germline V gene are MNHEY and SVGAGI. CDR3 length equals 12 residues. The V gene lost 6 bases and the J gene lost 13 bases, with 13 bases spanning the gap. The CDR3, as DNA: TGTGCCAGCAGCCAAACAGGGCTGCCCCTCCACTTT. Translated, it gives CASSQTGLPLHF.

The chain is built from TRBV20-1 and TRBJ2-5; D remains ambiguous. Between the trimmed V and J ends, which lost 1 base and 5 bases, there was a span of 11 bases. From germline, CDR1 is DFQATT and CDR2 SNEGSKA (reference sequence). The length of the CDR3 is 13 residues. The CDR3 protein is CSARVGIGETQYF. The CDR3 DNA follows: TGCAGTGCTAGAGTCGGAATCGGGGAGACCCAGTACTTC.

The CDR3: CASSATGGLGEQFF. The CDR3 bases are TGTGCCAGCAGTGCCACGGGGGGGCTGGGTGAGCAGTTCTTC. The chain recombines TRBV2 with TRBJ2-1; 8 bases line up with TRBD2. Germline assignment: CDR1 SNHLY and CDR2 FYNNEI. V lost 4 bases to trimming and J lost 9 bases; unmatched junction nucleotides: 8. The CDR3 loop spans 14 amino acids.

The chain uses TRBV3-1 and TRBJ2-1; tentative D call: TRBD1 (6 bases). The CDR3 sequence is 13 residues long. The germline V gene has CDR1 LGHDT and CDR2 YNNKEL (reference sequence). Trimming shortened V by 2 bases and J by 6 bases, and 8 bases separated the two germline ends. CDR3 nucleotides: TGTGCCAGCAGCCAAAAAGGGGGCAATGAGCAGTTCTTC. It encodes CASSQKGGNEQFF.